What follows is one T cell receptor (beta chain) and its context. The data derive from a study of human T cells and chemical hapten exposure. The time point: patch test 3, about 24 weeks after DPC sensitization. Treatment denoted: therapeutic diphenylcyclopropenone sensitization with weekly scalp DPC. TCRdb re-derived calls from the RACE reads in MiXCR, one entry per CDR3 protein. The data hold more than 70,000 distinct CDR3 sequences, with roughly a tenth observed a single time. The CDR3 contains 15 residues. The junction had 5 bases not matched to a gene; V was cut back by 0 bases and J by 4 bases. Germline lookup yields CDR1 DFQATT and CDR2 SNEGSKA (reference sequence).

This specimen was whole blood, taken in connection with sensitization to the hapten diphenylcyclopropenone (DPC). The rearrangement uses TRBV20-1 and TRBJ1-1; 10 bases are shared with TRBD1. The receptor was derived from a woman aged 25 to 45 with alopecia areata. Some clones in this sample may be carry-over from other donors' samples. DNA for the CDR3: TGCAGTGCTAGAGATCTTGGGACAGGGGCCACTGAAGCTTTCTTT. Translation: CSARDLGTGATEAFF.